The rows below give T cell receptor beta chains drawn from one sample of a study of memory CD4+ T cells and cytomegalovirus serostatus. This table comes from immunoSEQ multiplex PCR, and its TCRdb copy is limited to in-frame clones, with some not included. The data show approximately 60,000 clones, over 65% seen once. Sequenced input: memory CD4+ T cells from blood. These receptors came from an adult in good health and CMV-seropositive. The CDR3 runs from the conserved cysteine through the conserved F or W. The order of the fields is J gene, D gene, clone size, V gene, CDR3 protein, CDR3 DNA. A D gene is named only where the DNA matches it firmly. Where a row states a size, it is once, few, many or the class of an expanded clone; other rows omit it.

>TRBJ2-1|.|.|TRBV19
CASSIGLIRVYNEQFF
TGTGCCAGTAGTATTGGGCTTATACGGGTCTACAATGAGCAGTTCTTC
>TRBJ2-7|.|.|TRBV11-2
CASSPALGEQYF
TGTGCCAGCAGCCCCGCCCTCGGGGAGCAGTACTTC
>TRBJ2-7|.|.|TRBV6-1
CASSQKRQAYEQYF
TGTGCCAGCAGTCAGAAGCGACAGGCCTACGAGCAGTACTTC
>TRBJ2-1|TRBD2|.|TRBV9
CASSSAGEYEQFF
TGTGCCAGCAGCTCCGCGGGAGAGTATGAGCAGTTCTTC
>TRBJ2-7|TRBD2|few|TRBV13
CASSLRLGGYEQYF
TGTGCCAGCAGCTTGCGGCTGGGGGGGTACGAGCAGTACTTC
>TRBJ2-7|TRBD2|few|TRBV28
CASSVAGPAYEQYF
TGTGCCAGCAGTGTAGCGGGTCCCGCCTACGAGCAGTACTTC
>TRBJ1-5|.|.|TRBV6-6
CASGTRQPQHF
TGTGCCAGCGGCACCCGTCAGCCCCAGCATTTT
>TRBJ2-2|TRBD2|.|TRBV5-1
CASSLSGLGNTGELFF
TGCGCCAGCAGCTTGTCGGGACTAGGGAACACCGGGGAGCTGTTTTTT
>TRBJ2-7|TRBD2|.|TRBV18
CASSPTSVEQYF
TGTGCCAGCTCACCGACTAGCGTAGAGCAGTACTTC
>TRBJ1-2|.|few|TRBV18
CASSPAPLDGYTF
TGTGCCAGCTCACCTGCCCCCTTGGATGGCTACACCTTC
>TRBJ2-6|TRBD2|.|TRBV5-6
CASSLGLAGTGANVLTF
TGTGCCAGCAGCTTGGGACTAGCGGGAACGGGGGCCAACGTCCTGACTTTC
>TRBJ2-2|.|.|TRBV7-7
CASSSSNTGELFF
TGTGCCAGCAGCTCATCGAACACCGGGGAGCTGTTTTTT
>TRBJ1-3|.|.|TRBV6-6
CASRSQGSYGNTIYF
TGTGCCAGCAGATCTCAGGGATCTTATGGAAACACCATATATTTT